A single sample gave rise to the 4 T cell receptor beta chains below, sequenced in a study of somatic mutations in cytotoxic T cells in rheumatoid arthritis. Using immunoSEQ multiplex PCR, the repertoire was profiled, and TCRdb retains in-frame clones only, with some absent. The repertoire holds nearly 20,000 clones, with 70% to 90% as singletons. The sample consisted of CD8+ T cells sorted from blood. These receptor sequences come from a man aged 40-55 years in good health.

The gene calls are TRBV7-6 and TRBJ2-2; TRBD2 might be the D (6 bases). The germline V and J ends were trimmed by 4 bases and 4 bases, with 13 bases remaining between them. Germline CDR1 is SGHVS and CDR2 is FNYEAQ. There are 15 residues in the CDR3. Here the CDR3 reads CASSSSGLVTGELFF. Written as DNA, the CDR3 is TGTGCCAGCAGCTCCAGCGGGCTAGTCACCGGGGAGCTGTTTTTT.

V usage is TRBV11-2 and J usage is TRBJ2-7, with 7 positions matching TRBD2. V shed 2 bases, J shed 7 bases, and the junction held 11 bases outside the gene matches. The CDR3 loop spans 15 amino acids. CDR1 SGHAT and CDR2 FQNNGV come from the germline V gene. The CDR3 DNA reads TGTGCCAGCAGCTTATTGGTGGGAGGGCCGAGGGAGCAGTACTTC. This translates into CASSLLVGGPREQYF.

The chain is built from TRBV5-6 and TRBJ2-5, with 9 positions matching TRBD2. The better agreement between TRBJ2-7 and the DNA end casts doubt on the J call. Germline loops: CDR1 SGHDT, CDR2 YYEEEE. This CDR3 region has 15 residues. The CDR3 bases are TGTGCCAGCAGCCCCGTATCGGGACTAGCTTACGAGCAGTACTTC. This sequence encodes CASSPVSGLAYEQYF.

This sequence joins TRBV13 and TRBJ1-6; D is undetermined. Trimming removed 3 bases from V and 10 bases from J, with 10 bases in between. Per germline, CDR1 PRHDT and CDR2 FYEKMQ (reference sequence). The CDR3 covers 13 residues. The CDR3 loop is CASSLRVGSPLHF. The DNA for the CDR3 is TGTGCCAGCAGCTTGAGGGTAGGCTCACCCCTCCACTTT.